Here is one T cell receptor (beta chain) with its context. What it binds is unknown. Primed by a sample-barcoded 5' primer and a J-beta primer mix, a second PCR proceeded for about 6 to 11 cycles. Through a template-switch adaptor with 12 random nucleotides, each cDNA molecule received a tag. Each CDR3 protein gets one entry after TCRdb re-called the 5' RACE reads with MiXCR. The data contain about 830,000 distinct CDR3 sequences, 62% of them singletons. This record comes from a study of blood T cells in healthy people across ages. General study results and limits: No conclusive comparison of naive versus antigen-experienced cells was possible with unsorted PBMCs. Observed TCR beta diversity per million T cells went down as age went up. This fall followed a roughly linear course with age.

The germline CDR1 and CDR2 sequences are SQVTM and ANQGSEA. V was clipped by 6 bases and J by 6 bases; unmatched bases: 7. This CDR3 is built from 14 residues. The genes are TRBV29-1 and TRBJ2-3; 12 nucleotides line up with TRBD2. The TCR was taken from a man aged 25-40 years in good health. The source material was blood. The CDR3 DNA reads as TGCAGCGTGCCTAGCGGGGGGGCTGGGGATACGCAGTATTTT. This sequence encodes CSVPSGGAGDTQYF.